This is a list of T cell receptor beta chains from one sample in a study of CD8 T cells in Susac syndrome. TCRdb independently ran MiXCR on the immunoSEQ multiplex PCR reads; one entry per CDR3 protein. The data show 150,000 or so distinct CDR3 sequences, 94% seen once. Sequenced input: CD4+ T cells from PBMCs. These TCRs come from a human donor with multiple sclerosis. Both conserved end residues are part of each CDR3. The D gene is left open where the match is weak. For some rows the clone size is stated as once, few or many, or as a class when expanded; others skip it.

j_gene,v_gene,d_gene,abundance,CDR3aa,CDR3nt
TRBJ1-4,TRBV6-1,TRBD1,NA,CASKGQGAVANEKLFF,TGTGCCAGCAAGGGACAGGGGGCTGTAGCTAATGAAAAACTGTTTTTT
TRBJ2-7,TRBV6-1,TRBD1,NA,CASSEMYRGKEQYF,TGTGCCAGCAGTGAAATGTACAGGGGGAAAGAGCAGTACTTC
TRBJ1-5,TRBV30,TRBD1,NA,CAWSVLGGGGNQPQHF,TGTGCCTGGAGTGTATTAGGAGGGGGCGGCAATCAGCCCCAGCATTTT
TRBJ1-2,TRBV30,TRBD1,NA,CAWSFRGRYGYTF,TGTGCCTGGAGTTTCAGGGGGCGATATGGCTACACCTTC
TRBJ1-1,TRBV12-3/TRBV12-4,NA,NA,CASTWGTQNTEAFF,TGTGCCAGCACCTGGGGGACCCAGAACACTGAAGCTTTCTTT
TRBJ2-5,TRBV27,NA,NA,CASSLSLAETQYF,TGTGCCAGCAGTTTATCTCTGGCGGAGACCCAGTACTTC
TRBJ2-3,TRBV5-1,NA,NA,CASSYNTDTQYF,TGCGCCAGCAGCTACAACACAGATACGCAGTATTTT
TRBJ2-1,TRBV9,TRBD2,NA,CASSVGAGGNNEQFF,TGTGCCAGCAGCGTAGGGGCGGGAGGGAACAATGAGCAGTTCTTC
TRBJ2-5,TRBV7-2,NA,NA,CASSLGLQETQYF,TGTGCCAGCAGCCTGGGACTCCAAGAGACCCAGTACTTC
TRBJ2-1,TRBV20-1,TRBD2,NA,CSALGLAGSSYNEQFF,TGCAGTGCTTTGGGACTAGCGGGCTCCTCCTACAATGAGCAGTTCTTC
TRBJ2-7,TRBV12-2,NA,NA,CASRKVQPGNSYEQYF,TGTGCAAGTCGCAAAGTCCAACCCGGAAACTCCTACGAGCAGTACTTC
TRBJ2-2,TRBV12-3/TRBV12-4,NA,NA,CASEPGTGELFF,TGTGCCAGCGAACCGGGGACCGGGGAGCTGTTTTTT
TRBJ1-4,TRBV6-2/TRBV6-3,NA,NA,CASSYSWRRSETNEKLFF,TGTGCCAGCAGTTACTCGTGGCGTCGGTCGGAAACTAATGAAAAACTGTTTTTT
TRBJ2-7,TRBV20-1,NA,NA,CSAGVGSSYEQYF,TGCAGTGCTGGGGTCGGCAGTTCCTACGAGCAGTACTTC
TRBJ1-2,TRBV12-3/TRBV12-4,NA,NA,CASSRRSDYGYTF,TGTGCCAGCAGTCGTCGTTCCGACTATGGCTACACCTTC
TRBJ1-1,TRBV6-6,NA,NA,CASSPWTEAFF,TGTGCCAGCAGTCCGTGGACTGAAGCTTTCTTT
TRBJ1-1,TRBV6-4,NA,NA,CASSENMNTEAFF,TGTGCCAGCAGTGAGAACATGAACACTGAAGCTTTCTTT
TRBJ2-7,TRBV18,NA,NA,CASSPGTGSSSYEQYF,TGTGCCAGCTCACCCGGCACAGGGTCCAGCTCCTACGAGCAGTACTTC
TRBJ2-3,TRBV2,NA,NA,CASNFLTSTDTQYF,TGTGCCAGCAACTTCTTGACTAGCACAGATACGCAGTATTTT
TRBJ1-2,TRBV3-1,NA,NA,CASSQGVGYQGGYTF,TGTGCCAGCAGCCAAGGTGTCGGGTATCAAGGTGGCTACACCTTC
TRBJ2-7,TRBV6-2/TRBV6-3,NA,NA,CASSSGRHEQYF,TGTGCCAGCAGTTCAGGGAGGCACGAGCAGTACTTC
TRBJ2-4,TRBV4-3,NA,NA,CASSREVAKNIQYF,TGCGCCAGCAGCCGCGAGGTAGCCAAAAACATTCAGTACTTC
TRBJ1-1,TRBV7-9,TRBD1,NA,CASSFPRDSLPNTEAFF,TGTGCCAGCAGCTTTCCCCGGGACAGCCTACCTAACACTGAAGCTTTCTTT
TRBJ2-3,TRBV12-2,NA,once,CASRLRRGDRPEKYF,TGTGCAAGTCGCTTACGCCGCGGGGACAGGCCGGAAAAGTATTTT
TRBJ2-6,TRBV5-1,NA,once,CASSAQSGANVLTF,TGCGCCAGCAGCGCCCAATCGGGGGCCAACGTCCTGACTTTC
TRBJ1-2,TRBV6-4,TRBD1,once,CASSDRTGYHTF,TGTGCCAGCAGTGACAGGACAGGGTACCACACCTTC
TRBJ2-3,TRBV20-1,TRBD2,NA,CSAAGLAVDTQYF,TGCAGTGCTGCGGGACTAGCGGTAGATACGCAGTATTTT
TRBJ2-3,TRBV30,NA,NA,CAWSLGVADTQYF,TGTGCCTGGTCCCTGGGGGTGGCCGATACGCAGTATTTT
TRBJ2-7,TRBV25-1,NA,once,CASLSDGYEQYF,TGTGCCAGTCTCTCGGACGGCTACGAGCAGTACTTC
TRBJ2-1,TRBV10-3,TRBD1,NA,CAGGQGNNEQFF,TGTGCCGGGGGACAGGGAAACAATGAGCAGTTCTTC
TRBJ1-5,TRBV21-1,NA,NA,CASSKAKGDSNQPQHF,TGTGCCAGCAGCAAAGCGAAGGGGGACAGCAATCAGCCCCAGCATTTT
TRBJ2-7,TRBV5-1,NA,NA,CASSLGTEYAYEQYF,TGCGCCAGCAGCTTAGGGACTGAGTATGCCTACGAGCAGTACTTC
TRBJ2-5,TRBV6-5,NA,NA,CASSYLRSGKETQYF,TGTGCCAGCAGTTACCTACGTTCGGGGAAAGAGACCCAGTACTTC
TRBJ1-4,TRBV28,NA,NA,CASMERTVNEKLFF,TGTGCCAGCATGGAACGGACTGTTAATGAAAAACTGTTTTTT
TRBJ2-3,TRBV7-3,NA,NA,CASRFVPGADTQYF,TGTGCCAGCAGATTCGTGCCCGGCGCAGATACGCAGTATTTT
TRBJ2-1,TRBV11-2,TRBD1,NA,CASSRQGRPYNEQFF,TGTGCCAGCAGCCGACAGGGAAGGCCCTACAATGAGCAGTTCTTC
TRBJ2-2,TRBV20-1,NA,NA,CSAPPGGSNTGELFF,TGCAGTGCTCCCCCAGGGGGGAGTAACACCGGGGAGCTGTTTTTT
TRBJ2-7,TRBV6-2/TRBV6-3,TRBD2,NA,CASTVTSGSYEQYF,TGTGCCAGCACAGTGACTAGCGGGTCATACGAGCAGTACTTC
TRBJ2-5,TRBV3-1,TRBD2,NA,CASGRLQETQYF,TGTGCCTCCGGGAGGCTACAAGAGACCCAGTACTTC
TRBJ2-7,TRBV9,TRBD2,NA,CASGTSGTYEQYF,TGTGCCAGCGGGACTAGCGGGACCTACGAGCAGTACTTC
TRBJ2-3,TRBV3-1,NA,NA,CASSQGPYLDTQYF,TGTGCCAGCAGCCAAGGTCCCTACCTAGATACGCAGTATTTT
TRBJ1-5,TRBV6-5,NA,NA,CASSRTENQPQHF,TGTGCCAGCAGCAGGACAGAGAATCAGCCCCAGCATTTT
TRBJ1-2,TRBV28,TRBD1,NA,CASREPGGANYGYTF,TGTGCCAGCAGAGAACCAGGGGGCGCAAACTATGGCTACACCTTC
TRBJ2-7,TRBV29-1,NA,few,CSVESMKRDGDYEQYF,TGCAGCGTTGAAAGCATGAAGAGGGACGGAGACTACGAGCAGTACTTC